This T cell receptor beta chain is from a study of blood T cell repertoires in COVID-19. Overall study: T cells, B-cell-depleted T cells, or PBMCs supplied cDNA or gDNA.

In the authors' workflow: It was from reference gene primer amplification that nucleated cell counts were estimated. Some clones are missing from TCRdb's copy, which holds only in-frame ones; the method was immunoSEQ multiplex PCR. The V and J calls and clone size are taken from that table; D and trimming were inferred from the DNA. The table includes approximately 80,000 clones, 86% detected once. The CDR3 covers 17 residues. Trimming cost V 4 bases and J 1 base, with 18 bases left between them. From germline, CDR1 is SGHRS and CDR2 YFSETQ. The sequencing sample was made of peripheral blood. The clonotype was recovered from a man in his forties or fifties with active COVID-19. This chain links TRBV5-1 with TRBJ2-1; D is possibly TRBD1 (6 bases). The CDR3 nucleotides are TGCGCCAGCAGCCCAGGGGACGGGGCTAGGTCCTACAATGAGCAGTTCTTC. Translating it yields CASSPGDGARSYNEQFF.